This TCR beta chain was identified during a study of control samples from healthy donors and cancer patients. This CDR3 is built from 15 residues. Per germline, CDR1 LGHNT and CDR2 FRNRAP. With 0 bases removed from V and 8 bases from J, the gap between germline ends came to 14 bases. The table came from immunoSEQ multiplex PCR; TCRdb's copy has only in-frame clones and leaves some out. In the table there are hundreds of thousands of clones, around nine tenths of which are singletons. This chain uses TRBV12-5 with TRBJ1-3; maybe TRBD1 (6 bases). The sequencing input was PBMCs. The receptor's source is a man aged 40-50 years with head and neck cancer. DNA of the CDR3: TGTGCTAGTGGTTTGGTGAGGGGGTATTTGGACACCATATATTTT. Protein sequence: CASGLVRGYLDTIYF.